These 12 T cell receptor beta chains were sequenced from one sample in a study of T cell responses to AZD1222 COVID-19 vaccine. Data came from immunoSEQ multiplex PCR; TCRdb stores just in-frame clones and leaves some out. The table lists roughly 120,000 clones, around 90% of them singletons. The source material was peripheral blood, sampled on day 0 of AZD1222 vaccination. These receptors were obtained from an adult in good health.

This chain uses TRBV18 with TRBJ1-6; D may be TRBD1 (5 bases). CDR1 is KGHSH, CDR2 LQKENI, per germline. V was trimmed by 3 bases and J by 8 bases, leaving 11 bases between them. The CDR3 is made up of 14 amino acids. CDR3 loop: CASSPRDGHSPLHF. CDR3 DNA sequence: TGTGCCAGCTCACCCCGGGACGGTCATTCACCCCTCCACTTT.

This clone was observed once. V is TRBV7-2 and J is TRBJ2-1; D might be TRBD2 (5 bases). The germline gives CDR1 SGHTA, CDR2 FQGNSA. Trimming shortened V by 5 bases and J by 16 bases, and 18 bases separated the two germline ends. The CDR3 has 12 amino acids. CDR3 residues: CASSVSWQEVFF. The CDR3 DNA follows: TGTGCCAGCAGCGTGAGTTGGCAGGAGGTATTCTTC.

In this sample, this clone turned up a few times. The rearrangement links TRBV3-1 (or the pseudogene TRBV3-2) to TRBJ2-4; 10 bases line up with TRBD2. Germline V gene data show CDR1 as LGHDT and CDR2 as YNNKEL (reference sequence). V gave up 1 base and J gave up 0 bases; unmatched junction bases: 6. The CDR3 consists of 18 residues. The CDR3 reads CASSQGASGGVAKNIQYF. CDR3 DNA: TGTGCCAGCAGCCAAGGTGCTAGCGGGGGCGTAGCCAAAAACATTCAGTACTTC.

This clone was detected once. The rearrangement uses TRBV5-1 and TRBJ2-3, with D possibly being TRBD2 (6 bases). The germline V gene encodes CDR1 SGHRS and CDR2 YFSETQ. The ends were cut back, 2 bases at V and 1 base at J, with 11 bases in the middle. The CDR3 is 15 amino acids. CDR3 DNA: TGCGCCAGCAGCTTATTCGGCGGGGGCACAGATACGCAGTATTTT. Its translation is CASSLFGGGTDTQYF.

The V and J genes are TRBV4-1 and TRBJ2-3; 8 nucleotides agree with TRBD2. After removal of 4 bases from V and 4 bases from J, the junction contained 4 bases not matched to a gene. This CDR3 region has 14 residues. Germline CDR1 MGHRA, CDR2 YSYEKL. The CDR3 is CASSLGLGPDTQYF. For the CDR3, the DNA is TGCGCCAGCAGCCTGGGACTAGGCCCAGATACGCAGTATTTT.

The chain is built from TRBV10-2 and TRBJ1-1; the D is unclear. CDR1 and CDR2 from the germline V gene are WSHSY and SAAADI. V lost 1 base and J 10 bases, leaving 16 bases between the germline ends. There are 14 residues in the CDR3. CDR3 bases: TGCGCCAGCAGTGAGTACTCCGGCACCAGAACAGCTTTCTTT. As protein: CASSEYSGTRTAFF.

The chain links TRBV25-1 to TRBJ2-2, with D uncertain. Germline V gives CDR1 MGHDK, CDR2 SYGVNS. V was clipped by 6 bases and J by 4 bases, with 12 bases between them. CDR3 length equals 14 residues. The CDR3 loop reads CASRKGFATGELFF. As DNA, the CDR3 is TGTGCCAGCAGGAAAGGTTTTGCCACCGGGGAGCTGTTTTTT.

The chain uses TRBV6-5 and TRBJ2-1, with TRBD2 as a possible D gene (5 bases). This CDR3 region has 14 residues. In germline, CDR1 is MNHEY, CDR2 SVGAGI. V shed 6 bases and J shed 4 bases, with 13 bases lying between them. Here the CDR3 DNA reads TGTGCCAGCAGCGGGGTCCAAGAATACAATGAGCAGTTCTTC. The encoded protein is CASSGVQEYNEQFF.

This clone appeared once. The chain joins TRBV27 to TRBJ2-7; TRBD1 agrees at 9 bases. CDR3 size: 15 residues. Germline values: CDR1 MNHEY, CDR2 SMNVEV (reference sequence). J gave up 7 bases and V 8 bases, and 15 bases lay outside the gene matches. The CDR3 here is CASRARWTGVGEQYF. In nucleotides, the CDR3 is TGTGCCAGCCGCGCTAGGTGGACAGGGGTGGGGGAGCAGTACTTC.

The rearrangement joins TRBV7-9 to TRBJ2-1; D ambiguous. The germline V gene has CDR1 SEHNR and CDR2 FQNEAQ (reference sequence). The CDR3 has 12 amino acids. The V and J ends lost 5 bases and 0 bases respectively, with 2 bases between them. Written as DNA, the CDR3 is TGTGCCAGCAGCCCCTCCTACAATGAGCAGTTCTTC. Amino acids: CASSPSYNEQFF.

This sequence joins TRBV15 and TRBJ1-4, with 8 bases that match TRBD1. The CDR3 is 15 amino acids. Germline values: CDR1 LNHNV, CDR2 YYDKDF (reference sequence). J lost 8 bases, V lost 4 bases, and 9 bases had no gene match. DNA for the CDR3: TGTGCCACCAGCAATTTTGACAGGGGAGAAGAAAAACTGTTTTTT. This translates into CATSNFDRGEEKLFF.

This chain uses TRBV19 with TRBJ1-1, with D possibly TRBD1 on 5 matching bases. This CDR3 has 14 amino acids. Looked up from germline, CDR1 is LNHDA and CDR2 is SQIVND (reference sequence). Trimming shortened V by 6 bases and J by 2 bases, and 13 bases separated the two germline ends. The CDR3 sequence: CASSSTARNTEAFF. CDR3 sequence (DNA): TGTGCCAGTAGCTCGACAGCGAGAAACACTGAAGCTTTCTTT.